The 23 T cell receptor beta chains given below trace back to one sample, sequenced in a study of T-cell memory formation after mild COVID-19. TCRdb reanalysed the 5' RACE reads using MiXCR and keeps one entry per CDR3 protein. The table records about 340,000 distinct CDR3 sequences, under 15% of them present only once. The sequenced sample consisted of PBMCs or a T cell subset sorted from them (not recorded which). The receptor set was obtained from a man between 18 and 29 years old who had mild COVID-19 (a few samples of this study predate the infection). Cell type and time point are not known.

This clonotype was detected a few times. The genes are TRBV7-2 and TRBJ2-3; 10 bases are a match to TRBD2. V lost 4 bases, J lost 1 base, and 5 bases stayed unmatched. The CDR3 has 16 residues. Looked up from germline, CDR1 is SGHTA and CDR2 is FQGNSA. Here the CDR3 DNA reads TGTGCCAGCAGCTCGCTAGCGGGGGCCCGCACAGATACGCAGTATTTT. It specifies CASSSLAGARTDTQYF.

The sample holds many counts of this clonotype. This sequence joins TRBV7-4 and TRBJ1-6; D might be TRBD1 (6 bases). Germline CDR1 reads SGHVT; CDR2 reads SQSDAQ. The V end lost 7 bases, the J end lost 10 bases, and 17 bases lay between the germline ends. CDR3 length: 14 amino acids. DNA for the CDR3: TGTGCCAGCACCCCCCAGGCAGGGGAATCACCCCTCCACTTT. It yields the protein CASTPQAGESPLHF.

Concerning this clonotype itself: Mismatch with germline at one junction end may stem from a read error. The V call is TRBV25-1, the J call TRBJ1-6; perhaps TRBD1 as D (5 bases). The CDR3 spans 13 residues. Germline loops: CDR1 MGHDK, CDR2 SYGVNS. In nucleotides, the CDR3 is TGTGCAAGCAATTTGAACAGGAATTCACCCCTCCACTTT. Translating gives CASNLNRNSPLHF.

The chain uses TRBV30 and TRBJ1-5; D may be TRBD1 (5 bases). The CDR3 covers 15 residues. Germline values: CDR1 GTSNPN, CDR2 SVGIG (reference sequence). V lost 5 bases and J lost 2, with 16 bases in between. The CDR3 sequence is CAWDTGQAGNQPQHF. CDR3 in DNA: TGTGCCTGGGATACAGGTCAGGCAGGCAATCAGCCCCAGCATTTT.

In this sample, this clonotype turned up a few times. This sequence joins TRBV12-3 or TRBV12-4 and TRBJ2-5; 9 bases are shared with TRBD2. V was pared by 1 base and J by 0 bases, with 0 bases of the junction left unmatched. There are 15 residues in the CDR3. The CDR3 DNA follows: TGTGCCAGCAGTTTAGTAGCGGGAGACCAAGAGACCCAGTACTTC. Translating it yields CASSLVAGDQETQYF.

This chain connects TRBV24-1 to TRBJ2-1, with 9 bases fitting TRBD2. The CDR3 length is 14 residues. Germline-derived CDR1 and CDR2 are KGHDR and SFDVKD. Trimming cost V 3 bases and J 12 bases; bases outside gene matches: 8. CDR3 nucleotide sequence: TGTGCCACCAGTGATCTCCCTAGCGGGGTAAGGCAGTTCTTC. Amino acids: CATSDLPSGVRQFF.

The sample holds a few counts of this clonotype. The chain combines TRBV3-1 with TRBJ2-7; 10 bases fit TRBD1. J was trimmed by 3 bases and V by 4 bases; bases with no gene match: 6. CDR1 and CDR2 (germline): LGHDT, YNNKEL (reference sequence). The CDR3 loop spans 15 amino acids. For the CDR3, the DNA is TGTGCCAGCAGCCGACCGGGACAGGGGTTCTACGAGCAGTACTTC. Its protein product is CASSRPGQGFYEQYF.

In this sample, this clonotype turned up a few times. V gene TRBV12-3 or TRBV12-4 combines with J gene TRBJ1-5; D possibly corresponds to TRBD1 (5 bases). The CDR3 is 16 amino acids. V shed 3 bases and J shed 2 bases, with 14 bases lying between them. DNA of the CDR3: TGTGCCAGCAGTTTTAACGGGGGAAGAGGCAATCAGCCCCAGCATTTT. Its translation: CASSFNGGRGNQPQHF.

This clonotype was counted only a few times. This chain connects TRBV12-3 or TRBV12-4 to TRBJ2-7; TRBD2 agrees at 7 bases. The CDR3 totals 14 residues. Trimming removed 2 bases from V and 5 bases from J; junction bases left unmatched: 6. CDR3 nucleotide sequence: TGTGCCAGCAGTTTATGGGGGGGAGGCCACGAGCAGTACTTC. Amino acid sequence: CASSLWGGGHEQYF.

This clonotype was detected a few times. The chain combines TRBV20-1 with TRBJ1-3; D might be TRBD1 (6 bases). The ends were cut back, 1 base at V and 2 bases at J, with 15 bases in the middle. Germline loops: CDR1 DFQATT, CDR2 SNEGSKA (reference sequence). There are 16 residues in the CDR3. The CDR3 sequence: CSARGGQGSTGNTIYF. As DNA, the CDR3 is TGCAGTGCTAGAGGGGGGCAGGGATCTACTGGAAACACCATATATTTT.

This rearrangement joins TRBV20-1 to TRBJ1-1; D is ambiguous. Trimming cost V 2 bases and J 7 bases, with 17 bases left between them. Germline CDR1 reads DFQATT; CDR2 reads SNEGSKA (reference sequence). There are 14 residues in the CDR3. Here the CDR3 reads CSARPHPRGDEAFF. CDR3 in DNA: TGCAGTGCTAGACCCCACCCCCGCGGGGATGAAGCTTTCTTT.

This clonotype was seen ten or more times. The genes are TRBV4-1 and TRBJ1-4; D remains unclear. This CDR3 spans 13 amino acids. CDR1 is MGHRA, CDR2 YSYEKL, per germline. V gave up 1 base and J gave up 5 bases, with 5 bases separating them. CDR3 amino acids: CASSQGQNEKLFF. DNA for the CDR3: TGCGCCAGCAGCCAAGGACAAAATGAAAAACTGTTTTTT.

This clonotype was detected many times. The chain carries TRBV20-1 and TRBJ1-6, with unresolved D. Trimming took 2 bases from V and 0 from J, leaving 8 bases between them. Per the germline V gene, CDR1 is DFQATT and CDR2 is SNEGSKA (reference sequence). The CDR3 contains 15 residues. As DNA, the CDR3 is TGCAGTGCTAGAAACACTCCCTCCTATAATTCACCCCTCCACTTT. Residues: CSARNTPSYNSPLHF.

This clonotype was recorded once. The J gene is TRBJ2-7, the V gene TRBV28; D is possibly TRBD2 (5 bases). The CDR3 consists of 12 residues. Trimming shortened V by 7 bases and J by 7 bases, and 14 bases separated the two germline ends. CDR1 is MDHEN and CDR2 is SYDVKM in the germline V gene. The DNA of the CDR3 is TGTGCCAGCACCTCCGGCCGGGGAGAGCAGTACTTC. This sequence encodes CASTSGRGEQYF.

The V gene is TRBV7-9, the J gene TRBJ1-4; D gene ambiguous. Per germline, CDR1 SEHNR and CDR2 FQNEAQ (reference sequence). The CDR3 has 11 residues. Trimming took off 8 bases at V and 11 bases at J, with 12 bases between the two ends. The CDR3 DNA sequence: TGTGCCAGCGGGTTCGCAGAGAAACTGTTTTTT. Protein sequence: CASGFAEKLFF.

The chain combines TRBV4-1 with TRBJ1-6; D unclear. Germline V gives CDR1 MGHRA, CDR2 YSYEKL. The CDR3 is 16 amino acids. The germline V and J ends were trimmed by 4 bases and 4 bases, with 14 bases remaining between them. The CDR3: CASSPLRQNYNSPLHF. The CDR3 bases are TGCGCCAGCAGCCCCCTCCGGCAGAATTATAATTCACCCCTCCACTTT.

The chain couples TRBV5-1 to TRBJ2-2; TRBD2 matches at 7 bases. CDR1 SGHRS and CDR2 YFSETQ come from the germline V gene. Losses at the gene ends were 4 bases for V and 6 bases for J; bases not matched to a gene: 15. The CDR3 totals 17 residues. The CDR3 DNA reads TGCGCCAGCAGCCCGAGGGGAGGGCCCACCATCGCCGGGGAGCTGTTTTTT. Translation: CASSPRGGPTIAGELFF. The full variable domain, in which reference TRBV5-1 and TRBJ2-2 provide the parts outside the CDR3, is KAGVTQTPRYLIKTRGQQVTLSCSPISGHRSVSWYQQTPGQGLQFLFEYFSETQRNKGNFPGRFSGRQFSNSRSEMNVSTLELGDSALYLCASSPRGGPTIAGELFFGEGSRLTVL.

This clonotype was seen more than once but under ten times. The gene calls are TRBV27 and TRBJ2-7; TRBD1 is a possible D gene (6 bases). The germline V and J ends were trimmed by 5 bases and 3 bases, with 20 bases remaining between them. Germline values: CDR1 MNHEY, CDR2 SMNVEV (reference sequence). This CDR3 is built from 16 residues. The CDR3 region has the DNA TGTGCCAGCAGTATCACCGTAACAGGGTCCAACTACGAGCAGTACTTC. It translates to CASSITVTGSNYEQYF.

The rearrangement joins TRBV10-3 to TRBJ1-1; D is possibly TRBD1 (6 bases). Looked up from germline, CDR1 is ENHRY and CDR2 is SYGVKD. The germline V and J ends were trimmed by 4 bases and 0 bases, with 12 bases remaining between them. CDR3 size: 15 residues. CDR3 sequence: CAISAGVRVNTEAFF. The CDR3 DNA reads TGTGCCATCAGTGCAGGGGTCAGGGTGAACACTGAAGCTTTCTTT.

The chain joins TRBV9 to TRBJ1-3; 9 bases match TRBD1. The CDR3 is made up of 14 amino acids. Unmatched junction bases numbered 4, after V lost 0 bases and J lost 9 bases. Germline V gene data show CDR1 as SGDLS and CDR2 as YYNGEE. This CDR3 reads CASSVDGTGTTIYF. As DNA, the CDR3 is TGTGCCAGCAGCGTAGACGGGACAGGGACCACCATATATTTT.

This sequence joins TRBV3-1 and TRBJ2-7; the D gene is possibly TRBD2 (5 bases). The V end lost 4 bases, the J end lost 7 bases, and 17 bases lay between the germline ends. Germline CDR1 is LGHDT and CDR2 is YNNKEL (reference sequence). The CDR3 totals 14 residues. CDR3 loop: CASSPRTAIWEQYF. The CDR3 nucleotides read TGTGCCAGCAGCCCCCGGACTGCGATATGGGAGCAGTACTTC.

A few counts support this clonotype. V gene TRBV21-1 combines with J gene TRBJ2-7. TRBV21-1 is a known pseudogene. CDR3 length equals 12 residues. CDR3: CASPTWGYEQYF. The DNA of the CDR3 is TGTGCCAGCCCCACGTGGGGCTACGAGCAGTACTTC.

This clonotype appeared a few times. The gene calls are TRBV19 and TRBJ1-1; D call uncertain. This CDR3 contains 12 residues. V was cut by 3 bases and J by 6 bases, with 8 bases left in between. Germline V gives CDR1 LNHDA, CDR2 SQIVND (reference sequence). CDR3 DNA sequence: TGTGCCAGTAGTATGCGTGGTGCTGAAGCTTTCTTT. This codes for CASSMRGAEAFF.